This TCR beta chain originates from a study of blood T cell repertoires in COVID-19. Using immunoSEQ multiplex PCR, the repertoire was profiled, and TCRdb retains in-frame clones only, with some absent. The profile shows around 250,000 clones, roughly 90% of them singletons. V was trimmed by 4 bases and J by 0 bases, leaving 10 bases between them. This CDR3 region has 15 residues. Germline V lookup: CDR1 MDHEN, CDR2 SYDVKM. Participants' own reports of clinical history determined their cohort assignment. Participants in the exposed group had met a COVID-19 case in the 2 weeks before joining the study.

This chain links TRBV28 with TRBJ1-5; D is undetermined. The sequenced sample consisted of PBMCs or T cells enriched from blood (not recorded which). The origin of this receptor is a man aged 40-50 years who had been exposed to COVID-19. In nucleotides, the CDR3 is TGTGCCAGCAGTTCAGGCACATTTAGCAATCAGCCCCAGCATTTT. Residues: CASSSGTFSNQPQHF. The entire variable domain, with the rest obtained from reference TRBV28 and TRBJ1-5, is as follows: DVKVTQSSRYLVKRTGEKVFLECVQDMDHENMFWYRQDPGLGLRLIYFSYDVKMKEKGDIPEGYSVSREKKERFSLILESASTNQTSMYLCASSSGTFSNQPQHFGDGTRLSIL.